The next 3 T cell receptor beta chains were all read from a single sample in a study of T-cell memory formation after mild COVID-19. TCRdb used MiXCR to reprocess the 5' RACE reads, holding one entry per CDR3 protein. The data hold under 300,000 distinct CDR3 sequences, with more than 8% observed a single time. Material for sequencing was PBMCs or a T cell subset sorted from them (not recorded which). The receptor source for this set is a man aged 18-30 years who had mild COVID-19 (a few samples of this study predate the infection). Cell type and time point are not known.

As to this clonotype: This may stem from a read error, because a much larger clone lies one nucleotide away. This chain uses TRBV6-6 with TRBJ1-1; D remains unclear. The CDR3 extends over 13 amino acids. Trimming took off 2 bases at V and 1 base at J, with 5 bases between the two ends. Germline-derived CDR1 and CDR2 are MNHNY and SVGAGI (reference sequence). This chain's CDR3 is CASSYGSNTEAFF. The CDR3 region has the DNA TGTGCCAGCAGTTACGGATCGAACACTGAAGCTTTCTTT.

The chain combines TRBV5-1 with TRBJ1-6; D gene unclear. Trimming cost V 4 bases and J 5 bases, with 10 bases left between them. The CDR3 runs to 14 residues. CDR1 and CDR2 (germline): SGHRS, YFSETQ. In DNA form, the CDR3 reads TGCGCCAGCAGCGATTACACCAATAATTCACCCCTCCACTTT. As protein: CASSDYTNNSPLHF.

This rearrangement joins TRBV28 to TRBJ1-2, with D possibly TRBD1 on 6 matching bases. The ends were cut back, 7 bases at V and 8 bases at J, with 14 bases in the middle. The CDR3 sequence is 12 residues long. CDR1 and CDR2 (germline): MDHEN, SYDVKM. The CDR3 sequence is CASTATGGGYTF. CDR3 DNA sequence: TGTGCCAGCACCGCGACAGGAGGGGGCTACACCTTC.